A single TCR beta chain is shown here with its context. The CDR3 runs 15 residues. Trimming took off 2 bases at V and 6 bases at J, with 16 bases between the two ends. From germline, CDR1 is MNHEY and CDR2 SVGAGI. The entry originates in a study of blood T cell repertoires in COVID-19. About the research overall: There were acute and convalescent COVID-19 samples, and they came from the United States, Italy and Spain. T cells, B-cell-depleted T cells, or PBMCs supplied cDNA or gDNA.

In the authors' methods: Scientists estimated how many nucleated cells there were by amplifying reference gene primers. Here immunoSEQ multiplex PCR was the method, and the copy in TCRdb shows in-frame clones only, minus some. Clonal size and the V and J genes are those of that table, whereas D and trimming came from the DNA. The repertoire holds some 190,000 clones, 80% seen once, with approximately 6.9% in the top ten. The chain joins TRBV6-5 to TRBJ1-2; maybe TRBD1 (5 bases). Sequenced sample: peripheral blood. This sequence was found in a man aged 60 to 75 with acute or convalescent COVID-19. As DNA, the CDR3 is TGTGCCAGCAGTTACGGGAACGAAGGGGCCGATGGCTACACCTTC. Translated: CASSYGNEGADGYTF.